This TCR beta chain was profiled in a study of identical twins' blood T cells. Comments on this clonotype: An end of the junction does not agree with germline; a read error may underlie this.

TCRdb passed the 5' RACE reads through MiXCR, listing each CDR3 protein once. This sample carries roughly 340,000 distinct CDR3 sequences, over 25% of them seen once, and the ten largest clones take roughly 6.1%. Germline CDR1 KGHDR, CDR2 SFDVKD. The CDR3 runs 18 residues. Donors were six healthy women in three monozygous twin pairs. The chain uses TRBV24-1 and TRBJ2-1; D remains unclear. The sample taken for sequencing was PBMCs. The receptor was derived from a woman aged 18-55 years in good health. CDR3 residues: CATSDDHPRMGSYDEQFF. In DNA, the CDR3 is TGTGCCACCAGTGATGATCATCCCCGGATGGGCTCCTACGATGAGCAGTTCTTC.